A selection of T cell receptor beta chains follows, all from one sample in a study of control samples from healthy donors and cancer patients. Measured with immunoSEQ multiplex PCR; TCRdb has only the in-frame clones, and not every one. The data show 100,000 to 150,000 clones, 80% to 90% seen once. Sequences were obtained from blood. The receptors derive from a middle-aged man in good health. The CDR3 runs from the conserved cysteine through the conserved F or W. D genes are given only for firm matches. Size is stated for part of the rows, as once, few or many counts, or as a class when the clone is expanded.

CDR3aa: CSASGQVVGNQPQHF
CDR3nt: TGCAGTGCTAGTGGACAGGTGGTCGGCAATCAGCCCCAGCATTTT
v_gene: TRBV20-1
abundance: .
d_gene: TRBD1
j_gene: TRBJ1-5

CDR3aa: CATLTSFPTGELFF
CDR3nt: TGTGCCACCTTAACATCCTTCCCCACCGGGGAGCTGTTTTTT
v_gene: TRBV19
abundance: .
d_gene: .
j_gene: TRBJ2-2

CDR3aa: CASSPDLISNYGYTF
CDR3nt: TGCGCCAGCAGCCCGGATCTAATATCTAACTATGGCTACACCTTC
v_gene: TRBV5-1
abundance: .
d_gene: .
j_gene: TRBJ1-2

CDR3aa: CASSSRQGGYYGYTF
CDR3nt: TGTGCCAGTAGTTCGAGACAGGGGGGTTACTATGGCTACACCTTC
v_gene: TRBV19
abundance: .
d_gene: TRBD1
j_gene: TRBJ1-2

CDR3aa: CASSEADGGGVGKLFF
CDR3nt: TGTGCCAGCAGTGAAGCCGATGGAGGGGGCGTTGGAAAACTGTTTTTT
v_gene: TRBV6-1
abundance: .
d_gene: TRBD1
j_gene: TRBJ1-4

CDR3aa: CASILRQGVGPQHF
CDR3nt: TGTGCCAGCATTCTAAGACAGGGGGTTGGGCCCCAGCATTTT
v_gene: TRBV28
abundance: .
d_gene: TRBD1
j_gene: TRBJ1-5

CDR3aa: CSVDSPGQGYNEQFF
CDR3nt: TGCAGCGTTGATTCCCCGGGACAGGGATACAATGAGCAGTTCTTC
v_gene: TRBV29-1
abundance: .
d_gene: TRBD1
j_gene: TRBJ2-1

CDR3aa: CASSLLITGELFF
CDR3nt: TGTGCCAGCAGTCTCTTAATTACCGGGGAGCTGTTTTTT
v_gene: TRBV27
abundance: .
d_gene: .
j_gene: TRBJ2-2

CDR3aa: CASSSRGETQYF
CDR3nt: TGTGCCAGCAGTTCGAGAGGGGAGACCCAGTACTTC
v_gene: TRBV12-3/TRBV12-4
abundance: .
d_gene: .
j_gene: TRBJ2-5

CDR3aa: CASSLEVPTSTDTQYF
CDR3nt: TGTGCCAGCTCACTAGAAGTCCCAACTAGCACAGATACGCAGTATTTT
v_gene: TRBV18
abundance: .
d_gene: .
j_gene: TRBJ2-3

CDR3aa: CASSPIAGGIYNEQFF
CDR3nt: TGCGCCAGCAGTCCCATAGCGGGGGGAATCTACAATGAGCAGTTCTTC
v_gene: TRBV4-1
abundance: .
d_gene: TRBD2
j_gene: TRBJ2-1

CDR3aa: CASSPRHNYGYTF
CDR3nt: TGTGCCAGCAGCCCCCGACATAACTATGGCTACACCTTC
v_gene: TRBV11-3
abundance: .
d_gene: .
j_gene: TRBJ1-2

CDR3aa: CASSRYPSRTNQLGYTF
CDR3nt: TGTGCCAGCAGTCGTTACCCCTCTAGGACCAACCAGCTTGGCTACACCTTC
v_gene: TRBV6-6
abundance: .
d_gene: .
j_gene: TRBJ1-2

CDR3aa: CASREDQGLAKNIQYF
CDR3nt: TGTGCCAGCAGGGAGGACCAAGGCTTAGCCAAAAACATTCAGTACTTC
v_gene: TRBV2
abundance: .
d_gene: .
j_gene: TRBJ2-4

CDR3aa: CASSLSRNTEAFF
CDR3nt: TGTGCCAGCAGCTTAAGCCGTAACACTGAAGCTTTCTTT
v_gene: TRBV7-7
abundance: .
d_gene: .
j_gene: TRBJ1-1

CDR3aa: CASSRDWTGGTEAFF
CDR3nt: TGCGCCAGCAGCCGTGATTGGACGGGGGGCACTGAAGCTTTCTTT
v_gene: TRBV4-3
abundance: .
d_gene: .
j_gene: TRBJ1-1

CDR3aa: CASSPDRTTYGYTF
CDR3nt: TGCGCCAGCAGCCCGGACAGAACAACCTATGGCTACACCTTC
v_gene: TRBV4-3
abundance: .
d_gene: .
j_gene: TRBJ1-2

CDR3aa: CATSGRQNLGRSYNEQFF
CDR3nt: TGTGCCACCAGTGGAAGACAGAATCTTGGTCGCTCCTACAATGAGCAGTTCTTC
v_gene: TRBV24-1
abundance: .
d_gene: .
j_gene: TRBJ2-1

CDR3aa: CASSNSRQETQYF
CDR3nt: TGTGCCAGCTCAAATTCTCGTCAAGAGACCCAGTACTTC
v_gene: TRBV18
abundance: .
d_gene: .
j_gene: TRBJ2-5

CDR3aa: CASSIGRDNSPLHF
CDR3nt: TGTGCCAGTAGTATTGGTCGTGATAATTCACCCCTCCACTTT
v_gene: TRBV19
abundance: .
d_gene: .
j_gene: TRBJ1-6

CDR3aa: CASSYSRQSGANVLTF
CDR3nt: TGTGCCAGCAGTTACAGTCGGCAGTCTGGGGCCAACGTCCTGACTTTC
v_gene: TRBV6-2/TRBV6-3
abundance: .
d_gene: .
j_gene: TRBJ2-6

CDR3aa: CATSQRWDQPQHF
CDR3nt: TGTGCCACCAGTCAACGCTGGGATCAGCCCCAGCATTTT
v_gene: TRBV24-1
abundance: once
d_gene: .
j_gene: TRBJ1-5

CDR3aa: CASSQLPYGYTF
CDR3nt: TGTGCCAGCAGTCAGCTACCCTATGGCTACACCTTC
v_gene: TRBV6-5
abundance: .
d_gene: .
j_gene: TRBJ1-2

CDR3aa: CASSPPKLAGGYEQYF
CDR3nt: TGTGCCAGCTCACCACCGAAGCTCGCAGGGGGCTACGAGCAGTACTTC
v_gene: TRBV18
abundance: .
d_gene: TRBD1
j_gene: TRBJ2-7

CDR3aa: CASTLTVNSNQPQHF
CDR3nt: TGTGCCAGCACTCTGACGGTTAATAGCAATCAGCCCCAGCATTTT
v_gene: TRBV6-5
abundance: .
d_gene: .
j_gene: TRBJ1-5

CDR3aa: CASSIKTGPDTQYF
CDR3nt: TGTGCCAGCAGCATCAAGACAGGGCCAGATACGCAGTATTTT
v_gene: TRBV7-2
abundance: .
d_gene: TRBD1
j_gene: TRBJ2-3

CDR3aa: CATSALTSGRDEQFF
CDR3nt: TGTGCCACCAGTGCACTTACGTCTGGGCGGGATGAGCAGTTCTTC
v_gene: TRBV24-1
abundance: .
d_gene: .
j_gene: TRBJ2-1

CDR3aa: CASSVGGGLTVETQYF
CDR3nt: TGTGCCAGCAGCGTAGGCGGGGGGTTAACTGTAGAGACCCAGTACTTC
v_gene: TRBV9
abundance: few
d_gene: TRBD2
j_gene: TRBJ2-5

CDR3aa: CASSIQGRETQYF
CDR3nt: TGTGCCAGTAGTATCCAGGGTCGGGAGACCCAGTACTTC
v_gene: TRBV19
abundance: .
d_gene: .
j_gene: TRBJ2-5

CDR3aa: CASSHTSYNSPLHF
CDR3nt: TGTGCCAGCAGTCACACTTCCTATAATTCACCCCTCCACTTT
v_gene: TRBV6-2/TRBV6-3
abundance: .
d_gene: .
j_gene: TRBJ1-6

CDR3aa: CACKGPLNQPQHF
CDR3nt: TGTGCCTGCAAGGGGCCTCTTAATCAGCCCCAGCATTTT
v_gene: TRBV30
abundance: .
d_gene: .
j_gene: TRBJ1-5

CDR3aa: CASSLTRTGETQYF
CDR3nt: TGTGCCAGCAGCTTAACCAGGACAGGAGAGACCCAGTACTTC
v_gene: TRBV7-9
abundance: .
d_gene: TRBD1
j_gene: TRBJ2-5

CDR3aa: CSVGDTGEAFF
CDR3nt: TGCAGCGTTGGCGACACGGGTGAAGCTTTCTTT
v_gene: TRBV29-1
abundance: .
d_gene: .
j_gene: TRBJ1-1

CDR3aa: CASSPSGGLLYEQYF
CDR3nt: TGTGCCAGCAGCCCCAGCGGTGGCCTTCTCTACGAGCAGTACTTC
v_gene: TRBV5-6
abundance: .
d_gene: .
j_gene: TRBJ2-7

CDR3aa: CASSNRDRANYGYTF
CDR3nt: TGTGCCAGCAGCAACCGGGACAGAGCTAACTATGGCTACACCTTC
v_gene: TRBV21-1
abundance: .
d_gene: .
j_gene: TRBJ1-2

CDR3aa: CATSPRRQGETQYF
CDR3nt: TGTGCCACCAGCCCCCGTCGGCAGGGAGAGACCCAGTACTTC
v_gene: TRBV15
abundance: .
d_gene: .
j_gene: TRBJ2-5

CDR3aa: CASSLGPTNEKLFF
CDR3nt: TGTGCCAGTAGTCTCGGTCCAACTAATGAAAAACTGTTTTTT
v_gene: TRBV19
abundance: .
d_gene: .
j_gene: TRBJ1-4

CDR3aa: CASSPSRGTGDGYTF
CDR3nt: TGTGCCAGCTCACCATCGAGAGGGACAGGGGATGGCTACACCTTC
v_gene: TRBV18
abundance: .
d_gene: TRBD1
j_gene: TRBJ1-2

CDR3aa: CASSLGGGSYNEQFF
CDR3nt: TGTGCCAGCAGCTTAGGCGGGGGGTCCTACAATGAGCAGTTCTTC
v_gene: TRBV5-4
abundance: .
d_gene: TRBD2
j_gene: TRBJ2-1

CDR3aa: CASTQLAGAHDEQFF
CDR3nt: TGTGCCAGCACTCAACTAGCGGGGGCCCATGATGAGCAGTTCTTC
v_gene: TRBV2
abundance: .
d_gene: TRBD2
j_gene: TRBJ2-1

CDR3aa: CASGLGPTYEQYF
CDR3nt: TGTGCCAGCGGTTTAGGACCGACCTACGAGCAGTACTTC
v_gene: TRBV6-2/TRBV6-3
abundance: once
d_gene: .
j_gene: TRBJ2-7

CDR3aa: CASRLGLAERTDTQYF
CDR3nt: TGCGCCAGCAGACTAGGACTAGCGGAGCGCACAGATACGCAGTATTTT
v_gene: TRBV5-1
abundance: .
d_gene: TRBD2
j_gene: TRBJ2-3

CDR3aa: CASSLASVLGESYNSPLHF
CDR3nt: TGTGCCAGCAGCTTAGCGAGTGTTTTGGGGGAATCCTATAATTCACCCCTCCACTTT
v_gene: TRBV11-3
abundance: .
d_gene: .
j_gene: TRBJ1-6

CDR3aa: CASSQDLYAEQFF
CDR3nt: TGTGCCAGCAGCCAAGATCTTTACGCCGAGCAGTTCTTC
v_gene: TRBV4-2
abundance: .
d_gene: .
j_gene: TRBJ2-1

CDR3aa: CASLSTGGPNEQFF
CDR3nt: TGTGCCAGCTTGTCGACGGGGGGGCCGAATGAGCAGTTCTTC
v_gene: TRBV21-1
abundance: .
d_gene: .
j_gene: TRBJ2-1

CDR3aa: CATSARQLSYNEQFF
CDR3nt: TGTGCCACCAGTGCAAGACAGTTATCCTACAATGAGCAGTTCTTC
v_gene: TRBV24-1
abundance: once
d_gene: .
j_gene: TRBJ2-1

CDR3aa: CATSLGVRAFF
CDR3nt: TGTGCCACCAGTCTGGGGGTGCGTGCTTTCTTT
v_gene: TRBV24-1
abundance: .
d_gene: .
j_gene: TRBJ1-1

CDR3aa: CASSLDGPSNQPQHF
CDR3nt: TGCGCCAGCAGCTTGGACGGTCCTAGCAATCAGCCCCAGCATTTT
v_gene: TRBV5-1
abundance: .
d_gene: .
j_gene: TRBJ1-5

CDR3aa: CATSAGAAYGYTF
CDR3nt: TGTGCCACCAGCGCGGGGGCAGCCTATGGCTACACCTTC
v_gene: TRBV24-1
abundance: once
d_gene: .
j_gene: TRBJ1-2

CDR3aa: CASSYSGGFYEQYF
CDR3nt: TGTGCCAGCAGTTACTCGGGGGGCTTCTACGAGCAGTACTTC
v_gene: TRBV6-6
abundance: once
d_gene: .
j_gene: TRBJ2-7

CDR3aa: CASTPGQGRNEQFF
CDR3nt: TGTGCCAGCACCCCGGGACAGGGACGCAATGAGCAGTTCTTC
v_gene: TRBV6-5
abundance: .
d_gene: TRBD1
j_gene: TRBJ2-1